Following are 29 T cell receptor beta chains from one sample sequenced in a study of PD-1 blockade in classical Hodgkin lymphoma. Relapses following autologous stem cell transplantation were seen in all patients, with brentuximab vedotin exposure varying. Sequencing used immunoSEQ multiplex PCR; TCRdb keeps in-frame clones, though not all of them. The sample consists of about 46,000 clones, approximately 70% of them appearing once. The material was peripheral blood mononuclear cells (PBMCs), obtained at baseline. The source of these receptors is a human donor with classical Hodgkin lymphoma.

The chain carries TRBV7-6 and TRBJ2-2; D gene ambiguous. This CDR3 is built from 14 residues. The ends were cut back, 1 base at V and 3 bases at J, with 6 bases in the middle. Germline CDR1 is SGHVS and CDR2 is FNYEAQ. For the CDR3, the DNA is TGTGCCAGCAGCTTAGGTCGAGACACCGGGGAGCTGTTTTTT. This sequence encodes CASSLGRDTGELFF. Full variable domain (rest looked up from reference TRBV7-6 and TRBJ2-2): GAGVSQSPRYKVTKRGQDVALRCDPISGHVSLYWYRQALGQGPEFLTYFNYEAQQDKSGLPNDRFSAERPEGSISTLTIQRTEQRDSAMYRCASSLGRDTGELFFGEGSRLTVL.

V is TRBV7-6 and J is TRBJ2-1; possible D gene TRBD1, 6 bases. The CDR3 is made up of 15 amino acids. The V and J ends lost 1 base and 1 base respectively, with 8 bases between them. Looked up from germline, CDR1 is SGHVS and CDR2 is FNYEAQ. The chain's CDR3 is CASSLEGESYNEQFF. The CDR3 DNA follows: TGTGCCAGCAGCTTAGAGGGGGAGTCCTACAATGAGCAGTTCTTC.

CDR3 amino acids: CSASFGSGYTF. CDR3 DNA: TGCAGTGCTAGTTTCGGTAGCGGCTACACCTTC. This chain connects TRBV20-1 to TRBJ1-2, with no clear D. The V end was cut by 3 bases, the J end by 8 bases, with 10 bases between. This CDR3 contains 11 residues. The germline V gene encodes CDR1 DFQATT and CDR2 SNEGSKA (reference sequence).

The chain links TRBV29-1 to TRBJ2-7; 11 nucleotides match TRBD2. The trim removed 5 bases at V and 2 bases at J, leaving 5 bases unmatched. The CDR3 is made up of 14 amino acids. Germline CDR1 SQVTM, CDR2 ANQGSEA. CDR3 DNA: TGCAGCGTTTCCGGGACTAGCGGTACCTACGAGCAGTACTTC. Amino acids: CSVSGTSGTYEQYF.

The V call is TRBV2, the J call TRBJ2-6; no clear D. This CDR3 has 14 amino acids. Trimming stripped 4 bases from V and 1 base from J, with 5 bases between. Germline V gene lookup returns CDR1 SNHLY and CDR2 FYNNEI. CDR3 sequence reads: CASSVRSGANVLTF. In DNA form, the CDR3 reads TGTGCCAGCAGTGTAAGGTCTGGGGCCAACGTCCTGACTTTC. Variable domain in full (rest from reference TRBV2 and TRBJ2-6): EPEVTQTPSHQVTQMGQEVILRCVPISNHLYFYWYRQILGQKVEFLVSFYNNEISEKSEIFDDQFSVERPDGSNFTLKIRSTKLEDSAMYFCASSVRSGANVLTFGAGSRLTVL.

The V gene is TRBV15, the J gene TRBJ2-2; TRBD1 matches at 7 bases. The CDR3 contains 18 residues. V lost 0 bases and J lost 3; bases outside the gene matches: 10. Germline V gene sequence: CDR1 LNHNV, CDR2 YYDKDF (reference sequence). CDR3 DNA: TGTGCCACCAGCAGAGATTTAGGGGTTCAGGGGGACACCGGGGAGCTGTTTTTT. Translating gives CATSRDLGVQGDTGELFF.

The V gene is TRBV25-1, the J gene TRBJ2-6; 7 nucleotides line up with TRBD1. Per the germline V gene, CDR1 is MGHDK and CDR2 is SYGVNS. This CDR3 region has 15 residues. With V trimmed by 4 bases and J by 9 bases, 9 bases remained unmatched. CDR3 nucleotides: TGTGCCAGCAGTGTAGGGACAGTGTCAGGCAACGTCCTGACTTTC. Protein product: CASSVGTVSGNVLTF.

V is TRBV5-1 and J is TRBJ1-3; D remains unclear. The CDR3 is made up of 15 amino acids. Trimming stripped 0 bases from V and 0 bases from J, with 7 bases between. Germline assignment: CDR1 SGHRS and CDR2 YFSETQ. The CDR3 protein is CASSLGGGSGNTIYF. In DNA form, the CDR3 reads TGCGCCAGCAGCTTGGGAGGCGGCTCTGGAAACACCATATATTTT.

The chain recombines TRBV6-1 with TRBJ2-3, with D possibly being TRBD1 (6 bases). This CDR3 has 14 amino acids. In germline, CDR1 is MNHNS, CDR2 SASEGT. V lost 2 bases and J 8 bases, leaving 14 bases between the germline ends. CDR3 nucleotide sequence: TGTGCCAGCAGTGAACGCCTGACAGGAAGTACGCAGTATTTT. Protein sequence: CASSERLTGSTQYF.

On this clone itself: Other DNA sequences of this sample code for an identical CDR3. The V call is TRBV29-1, the J call TRBJ2-1, with D uncertain. With 5 bases removed from V and 7 bases from J, the gap between germline ends came to 9 bases. The CDR3 loop spans 11 amino acids. The germline V gene encodes CDR1 SQVTM and CDR2 ANQGSEA. The CDR3, as DNA: TGCAGCGTTACTCCCCTGAATGAGCAGTTCTTC. Translating it yields CSVTPLNEQFF.

The rearrangement links TRBV11-3 to TRBJ2-7; maybe TRBD2 (6 bases). Germline V gene sequence: CDR1 SGHNT, CDR2 YENEEA. The CDR3 is made up of 16 amino acids. Trimming took 1 base from V and 2 from J, leaving 15 bases between them. The CDR3 reads CASSLVSTSSTYEQYF. In nucleotides, the CDR3 is TGTGCCAGCAGCTTAGTCTCCACTAGCAGTACCTACGAGCAGTACTTC.

The chain uses TRBV7-2 and TRBJ1-1, with D perhaps TRBD1 (5 bases). The CDR3 loop spans 14 amino acids. The germline V gene has CDR1 SGHTA and CDR2 FQGNSA. V was pared by 5 bases and J by 5 bases, with 15 bases between. CDR3: CASSRTGGGTEAFF. CDR3 nucleotide sequence: TGTGCCAGCAGCCGGACGGGGGGAGGTACTGAAGCTTTCTTT.

DNA of the CDR3: TGTGCCAGCAGTGATCAGGGGGGGCAAGGCGGCTACACCTTC. It yields the protein CASSDQGGQGGYTF. The chain combines TRBV6-1 with TRBJ1-2; 7 bases are shared with TRBD1. Losses at the gene ends were 3 bases for V and 8 bases for J; bases not matched to a gene: 9. CDR1 and CDR2 from the germline V gene are MNHNS and SASEGT. The length of the CDR3 is 14 residues.

The chain uses TRBV9 and TRBJ2-6; D uncertain. The length of the CDR3 is 16 residues. Germline V gene lookup returns CDR1 SGDLS and CDR2 YYNGEE. The ends were cut back, 0 bases at V and 4 bases at J, with 11 bases in the middle. For the CDR3, the DNA is TGTGCCAGCAGCGTAGACCGAGCCCCGGGGGCCAACGTCCTGACTTTC. Translated: CASSVDRAPGANVLTF.

This sequence joins TRBV10-1 and TRBJ2-7; the D is unclear. There are 16 residues in the CDR3. Germline assignment: CDR1 WNHNN and CDR2 SYGVQD (reference sequence). Trimming pared 3 bases from V and 2 bases from J, leaving 17 bases between. This chain's CDR3 is CASSDYRKGKTYEQYF. The DNA of the CDR3 is TGCGCCAGCAGTGATTACCGGAAAGGGAAGACCTACGAGCAGTACTTC.

The table lists this clone with a few counts. CDR3 protein: CASSLALAGVGSYEQYF. The CDR3 region has the DNA TGCGCCAGCAGCTTGGCTCTAGCGGGGGTGGGCTCCTACGAGCAGTACTTC. V usage is TRBV5-1 and J usage is TRBJ2-7; TRBD2 agrees at 10 bases. The J segment lost 0 bases and the V segment lost 0 bases, leaving 6 bases of the junction unmatched. The CDR3 runs to 17 residues. CDR1 SGHRS and CDR2 YFSETQ come from the germline V gene. The full variable domain, completed using reference TRBV5-1 and TRBJ2-7, is KAGVTQTPRYLIKTRGQQVTLSCSPISGHRSVSWYQQTPGQGLQFLFEYFSETQRNKGNFPGRFSGRQFSNSRSEMNVSTLELGDSALYLCASSLALAGVGSYEQYFGPGTRLTVT.

This clone showed up just a few times. The gene calls are TRBV6-1 and TRBJ2-7; a possible D gene is TRBD1 (6 bases). Per germline, CDR1 MNHNS and CDR2 SASEGT. There are 14 residues in the CDR3. V dropped 4 bases and J dropped 3 bases, with 13 bases sitting between them. The CDR3 bases are TGTGCCAGCAGTGCGGGGACAATCTACTACGAGCAGTACTTC. It is translated as CASSAGTIYYEQYF.

This clone was observed a few times. This chain joins TRBV6-1 and TRBJ1-4; TRBD1 matches 7 bases. The CDR3 covers 14 residues. Trimming removed 5 bases from V and 3 bases from J; junction bases left unmatched: 3. Germline V gene data show CDR1 as MNHNS and CDR2 as SASEGT. The CDR3 sequence is CASSSGGPNEKLFF. CDR3 nucleotides: TGTGCCAGCAGTTCAGGGGGGCCTAATGAAAAACTGTTTTTT.

The gene calls are TRBV9 and TRBJ2-2, with 7 bases fitting TRBD1. V gave up 3 bases and J gave up 7 bases; unmatched junction bases: 6. Per the germline V gene, CDR1 is SGDLS and CDR2 is YYNGEE. The CDR3 has 14 amino acids. Written as DNA, the CDR3 is TGTGCCAGCAGCGGGACAGGAGACGTCGGGGAGCTGTTTTTT. Its protein is CASSGTGDVGELFF.

There are many counts of this clone. The rearrangement links TRBV6-5 to TRBJ1-2; D is ambiguous. Trimming left V 2 bases short and J 3 bases short, with 10 bases between. The germline V gene encodes CDR1 MNHEY and CDR2 SVGAGI. This CDR3 has 14 residues. CDR3 DNA sequence: TGTGCCAGCAGTTACGGGCAGGACTACTATGGCTACACCTTC. It encodes CASSYGQDYYGYTF.

This rearrangement joins TRBV4-2 to TRBJ2-3; 14 bases line up with TRBD2. The V gene's germline CDR1 is LGHNA and CDR2 YNFKEQ. J gave up 1 base and V 3 bases, and 3 bases lay outside the gene matches. The CDR3 length is 17 residues. CDR3 nucleotide sequence: TGTGCCAGCAGCCAGGGGACTAGCGGGGGAGGCACAGATACGCAGTATTTT. It specifies CASSQGTSGGGTDTQYF.

The V gene is TRBV7-6, the J gene TRBJ1-5; TRBD1 aligns across 9 bases. This CDR3 spans 14 amino acids. Germline trimming cut 5 bases from V and 4 bases from J; bases unmatched to any gene: 3. CDR1 is SGHVS and CDR2 is FNYEAQ in the germline V gene. The DNA for the CDR3 is TGTGCCAGCAGCCCAGGGACAGGGAATCAGCCCCAGCATTTT. It is translated as CASSPGTGNQPQHF.

This chain links TRBV27 with TRBJ2-3; TRBD1 matches 10 bases. This CDR3 has 16 residues. The germline CDR1 and CDR2 sequences are MNHEY and SMNVEV (reference sequence). The ends lost 4 bases at V and 3 bases at J; junction bases unmatched: 7. In DNA, the CDR3 is TGTGCCAGCAGTTCGACAGGGGGCAGGTTAACAGATACGCAGTATTTT. Protein sequence: CASSSTGGRLTDTQYF.

The J gene is TRBJ1-4, the V gene TRBV6-5; D might be TRBD1 (6 bases). The CDR3 runs to 15 residues. Trimming removed 7 bases at V and 2 bases at J, with 14 bases between. Germline CDR1 reads MNHEY; CDR2 reads SVGAGI. CDR3 protein: CASKAGDATNEKLFF. The CDR3 DNA sequence: TGTGCCAGCAAGGCAGGGGATGCGACTAATGAAAAACTGTTTTTT.

The chain employs TRBV15 and TRBJ1-5, with 12 bases identical to TRBD1. Germline V CDR1 and CDR2: LNHNV, YYDKDF (reference sequence). The CDR3 has 17 amino acids. The V and J ends lost 0 bases and 5 bases, in that order; junction bases with no gene match: 5. CDR3 in amino acids: CATSRDQGTGGYQPQHF. The CDR3 DNA sequence: TGTGCCACCAGCAGAGATCAGGGGACAGGGGGCTATCAGCCCCAGCATTTT.

This sequence joins TRBV10-3 and TRBJ2-3, with 9 bases matching TRBD2. The CDR3 extends over 14 amino acids. The V and J ends lost 8 bases and 6 bases, in that order; junction bases with no gene match: 9. Germline V lookup: CDR1 ENHRY, CDR2 SYGVKD. The CDR3 sequence: CAIRLAGSGDTQYF. DNA for the CDR3: TGTGCCATCCGCCTAGCGGGGTCTGGGGATACGCAGTATTTT.

V is TRBV2 and J is TRBJ1-1; weak D call: TRBD1 (5 bases). CDR3 size: 14 residues. Looked up from germline, CDR1 is SNHLY and CDR2 is FYNNEI. Trimming removed 7 bases from V and 5 bases from J, with 17 bases in between. DNA for the CDR3: TGTGCCAGCAAGACGGGACTAGTGGATACTGAAGCTTTCTTT. This codes for CASKTGLVDTEAFF.

In its sample, this clone ranks as medium-sized (0.01 to 0.1%). V usage is TRBV7-2 and J usage is TRBJ2-2; D is possibly TRBD2 (5 bases). The V end was cut by 4 bases, the J end by 6 bases, with 9 bases between. This CDR3 comprises 13 residues. The germline V gene has CDR1 SGHTA and CDR2 FQGNSA. CDR3 region: CASSSGLPGELFF. Here the CDR3 DNA reads TGTGCCAGCAGCTCAGGACTCCCCGGGGAGCTGTTTTTT.

CDR3 nucleotide sequence: TGTGCCAGCAGCCAAGTTGAGGTTGACAGGAAAAAAGAGACCCAGTACTTC. Translation: CASSQVEVDRKKETQYF. This chain uses TRBV14 with TRBJ2-5; a weak D match, TRBD1 (6 bases). Germline assignment: CDR1 SGHDN and CDR2 FVKESK. The CDR3 length is 17 residues. V dropped 1 base and J dropped 3 bases, with 18 bases sitting between them.